Below are 15 T cell receptor beta chains sequenced from a single sample in a study of cytomegalovirus exposure and HLA in healthy donors. This PCR relied on a set of 60 Vbeta primers and 13 Jbeta primers. Clones were read by immunoSEQ multiplex PCR, and TCRdb kept only the in-frame ones, dropping some. The sample has approximately 100,000 clones, 81% seen once; the top ten hold more than 2%. Material: PBMCs. The receptors were gathered from a woman in her 30s in good health and CMV-seronegative.

The chain links TRBV2 to TRBJ2-5; possible D gene TRBD1, 5 bases. The CDR3 spans 13 residues. Between the trimmed V and J ends, which lost 8 bases and 6 bases, there was a span of 16 bases. Germline CDR1 is SNHLY and CDR2 is FYNNEI. In DNA form, the CDR3 reads TGTGCCAGCGGGGCACCAGGGTCACAGACCCAGTACTTC. Protein: CASGAPGSQTQYF.

The chain employs TRBV11-2 and TRBJ2-2; D is perhaps TRBD2 (5 bases). The CDR3 is 15 amino acids. V dropped 10 bases and J dropped 3 bases, with 18 bases sitting between them. Germline loops: CDR1 SGHAT, CDR2 FQNNGV. The CDR3 nucleotides read TGTGCCACCACTGATCTAGCTGTGTACACCGGGGAGCTGTTTTTT. This codes for CATTDLAVYTGELFF. The whole variable domain, remainder taken from reference TRBV11-2 and TRBJ2-2, is EAGVAQSPRYKIIEKRQSVAFWCNPISGHATLYWYQQILGQGPKLLIQFQNNGVVDDSQLPKDRFSAERLKGVDSTLKIQPAKLEDSAVYLCATTDLAVYTGELFFGEGSRLTVL.

This chain links TRBV15 with TRBJ2-2, with TRBD1 as a possible D gene (5 bases). This CDR3 is built from 13 residues. With 1 base removed from V and 6 bases from J, the gap between germline ends came to 6 bases. Germline V lookup: CDR1 LNHNV, CDR2 YYDKDF (reference sequence). CDR3 bases: TGTGCCACCAGCAGAGTAGGGGCCGGGGAGCTGTTTTTT. Its translation is CATSRVGAGELFF. The entire variable domain, with the rest obtained from reference TRBV15 and TRBJ2-2, is as follows: DAMVIQNPRYQVTQFGKPVTLSCSQTLNHNVMYWYQQKSSQAPKLLFHYYDKDFNNEADTPDNFQSRRPNTSFCFLDIRSPGLGDTAMYLCATSRVGAGELFFGEGSRLTVL.

CDR3 protein: CASSLDGNTGELFF. In DNA, the CDR3 is TGTGCCAGCAGCTTAGACGGGAACACCGGGGAGCTGTTTTTT. The rearrangement joins TRBV7-2 to TRBJ2-2, with D unresolved. Germline lookup yields CDR1 SGHTA and CDR2 FQGNSA. Trimming removed 1 base from V and 1 base from J, with 4 bases in between. This CDR3 region has 14 residues.

This chain joins TRBV29-1 and TRBJ2-5, with TRBD1 matching 7 bases. Germline loops: CDR1 SQVTM, CDR2 ANQGSEA. V dropped 4 bases and J dropped 4; count of bases not matched to a gene: 3. This CDR3 is built from 12 residues. The CDR3 nucleotides read TGCAGCGTTGGGAACAGGGGAGAGACCCAGTACTTC. This translates into CSVGNRGETQYF.

The V gene is TRBV6-5, the J gene TRBJ1-3, with a weak D call TRBD1 (6 bases). Trimming pared 5 bases from V and 7 bases from J, leaving 12 bases between. This CDR3 region has 13 residues. Looked up from germline, CDR1 is MNHEY and CDR2 is SVGAGI. CDR3 region: CASSLGRGNTIYF. DNA of the CDR3: TGTGCCAGCAGTCTAGGGAGGGGGAACACCATATATTTT.

This clone was seen a few times. The chain combines TRBV6-6 with TRBJ1-1; D is perhaps TRBD1 (5 bases). Germline V lookup: CDR1 MNHNY, CDR2 SVGAGI (reference sequence). The CDR3 has 11 residues. V lost 6 bases and J lost 8, with 10 bases in between. The CDR3 coding sequence is TGTGCCAGCAGCCCCGACAGCGAAGCTTTCTTT. Its protein is CASSPDSEAFF.

The gene calls are TRBV18 and TRBJ1-5; TRBD1 matches at 9 bases. CDR1 is KGHSH, CDR2 LQKENI, per germline. There are 13 residues in the CDR3. V gave up 3 bases and J gave up 7 bases; unmatched junction bases: 1. CDR3: CASSPDRGQPQHF. CDR3 DNA sequence: TGTGCCAGCTCACCGGACAGGGGCCAGCCCCAGCATTTT.

This chain links TRBV6-6 with TRBJ2-7; 10 nucleotides agree with TRBD1. Trimming took 7 bases from V and 4 from J; bases not matched to a gene: 4. There are 13 residues in the CDR3. Germline V gene lookup returns CDR1 MNHNY and CDR2 SVGAGI (reference sequence). CDR3 region: CASKGQGPYEQYF. The DNA of the CDR3 is TGTGCCAGCAAGGGACAGGGGCCATACGAGCAGTACTTC.

Written as DNA, the CDR3 is TGTGCCAGCAGCTTACGTCTAGCGGGAGGCCGAGGTGGGAATGAGCAGTTCTTC. Its protein product is CASSLRLAGGRGGNEQFF. V usage is TRBV7-2 and J usage is TRBJ2-1; TRBD2 aligns across 11 bases. The germline CDR1 and CDR2 sequences are SGHTA and FQGNSA. The V and J ends lost 2 bases and 7 bases, in that order; junction bases with no gene match: 13. The CDR3 consists of 18 residues.

V and J are TRBV4-2 and TRBJ2-7; D is perhaps TRBD2 (6 bases). This CDR3 is built from 17 residues. Germline CDR1 reads LGHNA; CDR2 reads YNFKEQ. Deletions cut 2 bases from V and 7 bases from J, with 24 bases between. As DNA, the CDR3 is TGTGCCAGCAGCCAAAGGGGCGGACGGGATCCCGGAGGGGAGCAGTACTTC. Translating gives CASSQRGGRDPGGEQYF.

In this sample, this clone turned up a few times. In nucleotides, the CDR3 is TGTGCCAGCAGTTTCTCCACAGGGTTCACCTTC. Translating gives CASSFSTGFTF. V is TRBV28 and J is TRBJ1-2; weak D call: TRBD1 (6 bases). The CDR3 contains 11 residues. Looked up from germline, CDR1 is MDHEN and CDR2 is SYDVKM. Trimming removed 3 bases at V and 13 bases at J, with 12 bases between.

The rearrangement joins TRBV19 to TRBJ1-1; D is uncertain. The CDR3 is 11 residues long. V dropped 6 bases and J dropped 4 bases, with 6 bases sitting between them. Germline V CDR1 and CDR2: LNHDA, SQIVND (reference sequence). CDR3 sequence (DNA): TGTGCCAGTAGCTGGAGCACTGAAGCTTTCTTT. Translation: CASSWSTEAFF.

The chain links TRBV5-4 to TRBJ2-4; the match to TRBD2 covers 10 bases. CDR1 and CDR2 from the germline V gene are SGHNT and YYREEE (reference sequence). J lost 15 bases, V lost 4 bases, and 10 bases had no gene match. The CDR3 covers 13 residues. The CDR3 nucleotides are TGTGCCAGCAGCCCCGATCAGGGACTAGCGTCGTACTTC. Protein product: CASSPDQGLASYF.

The V call is TRBV29-1, the J call TRBJ2-2, with D perhaps matching TRBD1 (7 bases). V was trimmed by 4 bases and J by 3 bases, leaving 9 bases between them. CDR1 is SQVTM, CDR2 ANQGSEA, per germline. The CDR3 loop spans 13 amino acids. The DNA for the CDR3 is TGCAGCGTTGGCAGGGGGGACACCGGGGAGCTGTTTTTT. Translating it yields CSVGRGDTGELFF.